This is a list of T cell receptor beta chains from one sample in a study of glioma-infiltrating T cells after dendritic cell vaccination. Some clones are missing from TCRdb's copy, which holds only in-frame ones; the method was immunoSEQ multiplex PCR. The profile shows approximately 99,000 clones, 65% to 85% of them singletons. Sequences were derived from blood, sampled after dendritic cell vaccination. The receptors shown here come from a human donor with glioblastoma. Both conserved end residues are part of each CDR3. A D gene is named only where the DNA matches it firmly.

V gene	D gene	J gene	CDR3 protein
TRBV27	-	TRBJ1-2	CASSLGGSNYGYTF
TRBV9	TRBD2	TRBJ2-7	CASGSGLVYEQYF
TRBV6-5	-	TRBJ1-2	CASSPGVNYGYTF
TRBV5-1	TRBD2	TRBJ2-1	CASSPGLAGVPAYNEQFF
TRBV6-1	-	TRBJ2-7	CASSERWRGGRTNYEQYF
TRBV9	-	TRBJ2-7	CASSVGLASHEQYF
TRBV12-5	-	TRBJ2-1	CASAGGQAYNEQFF
TRBV28	TRBD1	TRBJ1-4	CASNRGQGRGKLFF
TRBV28	-	TRBJ2-3	CASPPVEGIVGNGVTDTQYF
TRBV7-9	TRBD2	TRBJ2-2	CASKWTSGYTGELFF
TRBV18	TRBD2	TRBJ2-2	CASSPGLAGDTGELFF
TRBV18	TRBD1	TRBJ1-5	CASSGQGTFSNQPQHF
TRBV4-1	-	TRBJ2-2	CASRTGITGELFF
TRBV11-3	-	TRBJ1-2	CASSLGLCGQAYGYTF
TRBV7-9	-	TRBJ2-3	CASQWGPDTQYF
TRBV7-6	TRBD1	TRBJ1-4	CASSWDRGGEKLFF